The 32 T cell receptor beta chains below all came from one sample that was sequenced in a study of response to subunit inactivated influenza vaccine (dated 2018 in TCRdb). The library was made by RT-PCR. Sequencing relied on an Illumina HiSeq 2500. The raw public reads went through TCRdb reprocessing: fastp at Q25, MiXCR clone calling, in-frame beta chains kept. Every entry covers one CDR3 protein and lists the most common genes and DNA from its rows. The sample includes 800,000 or so distinct CDR3 sequences, with 21% observed a single time. Of the sample, roughly 10% is held by the ten largest clones. Sequenced material: PBMCs from blood, taken around 5 days after vaccination. Receptor source: a middle-aged man who received an inactivated influenza vaccine. Donor details come from another sample of the same person, matched by shared clones.

This clonotype has more than one count but fewer than ten. The chain recombines TRBV6-5 with TRBJ2-1; either TRBD1 or TRBD2 may fit D (6 bases each). The CDR3 extends over 17 amino acids. The germline V gene has CDR1 MNHEY and CDR2 SVGAGI. Trimming pared 2 bases from V and 0 bases from J, leaving 14 bases between. CDR3 nucleotides: TGTGCCAGCAGTTACCTGCCGGGGGCCAACTCCTACAATGAGCAGTTCTTC. Its translation: CASSYLPGANSYNEQFF.

The V and J genes are TRBV4-2 and TRBJ2-1, with 12 bases aligning to TRBD2. Trimming cost V 3 bases and J 3 bases; bases outside gene matches: 6. The CDR3 has 17 amino acids. Germline values: CDR1 LGHNA, CDR2 YNFKEQ. The CDR3 is CASSQSTSGRLYNEQFF. For the CDR3, the DNA is TGTGCCAGCAGCCAGTCAACTAGCGGGAGGCTCTACAATGAGCAGTTCTTC.

This clonotype was found a few times. J is TRBJ2-1 and V is TRBV11-2; 7 bases fit TRBD2. This CDR3 contains 17 residues. The V gene end was trimmed by 5 bases and the J gene end by 3 bases; junction bases not matched to a gene: 13. Per the germline V gene, CDR1 is SGHAT and CDR2 is FQNNGV. CDR3 DNA sequence: TGTGCCAGCAGCCTCCTCGGGGGTAGCGGGCACTACAATGAGCAGTTCTTC. Translating it yields CASSLLGGSGHYNEQFF.

CDR3 amino acids: CASSLAVTGGTEQYF. CDR3 nucleotide sequence: TGTGCCAGCAGTTTAGCGGTGACGGGCGGAACCGAGCAGTACTTC. V gene TRBV12-3 or TRBV12-4 combines with J gene TRBJ2-7; D is undetermined. V shed 0 bases and J shed 6 bases, with 15 bases lying between them. This CDR3 is built from 15 residues.

This clonotype was seen a handful of times. The chain joins TRBV5-8 to TRBJ1-5; 8 bases are a match to TRBD1. Germline-derived CDR1 and CDR2 are SGHTS and YDEGEE. The CDR3 runs to 14 residues. With V trimmed by 0 bases and J by 6 bases, 2 bases remained unmatched. The CDR3 loop is CASSLVQGAQPQHF. CDR3 in DNA: TGTGCCAGCAGCTTGGTCCAGGGGGCTCAGCCCCAGCATTTT.

This rearrangement joins TRBV3-1 to TRBJ1-6; the D is unclear. The CDR3 runs to 15 residues. CDR1 LGHDT and CDR2 YNNKEL come from the germline V gene (reference sequence). V lost 0 bases to trimming and J lost 7 bases, with 10 bases between them. Here the CDR3 reads CASSQDPLVNSPLHF. Here the CDR3 DNA reads TGTGCCAGCAGCCAAGATCCCCTGGTAAATTCACCCCTCCACTTT.

This clonotype was seen a single time. A read error is possible here, since a much larger clone lies one base away. This sequence joins TRBV29-1 and TRBJ2-3, with D possibly matching TRBD2 (6 bases). Germline V lookup: CDR1 SQVTM, CDR2 ANQGSEA. Deletions cut 0 bases from V and 0 bases from J, with 19 bases between. The CDR3 extends over 18 amino acids. The CDR3 DNA reads as TGCAGCGTTGAAGACCCCTTTACGCTAGCGAAGAGCACAGATACGCAGTATTTT. As protein: CSVEDPFTLAKSTDTQYF.

V gene TRBV2 combines with J gene TRBJ2-7; D may be TRBD1 (5 bases). The CDR3 covers 12 residues. Looked up from germline, CDR1 is SNHLY and CDR2 is FYNNEI. The V end lost 10 bases, the J end lost 6 bases, and 16 bases lay between the germline ends. The CDR3 DNA reads TGTGCCACAACCACCAGGGCCTTCGAGCAGTACTTC. Translated: CATTTRAFEQYF.

The CDR3 sequence is CASSSPLLADIQYF. The CDR3 DNA is TGTGCCAGCAGTTCCCCCCTATTAGCGGACATTCAGTACTTC. This chain links TRBV6-2 or TRBV6-3 with TRBJ2-4, with D possibly matching TRBD2 (6 bases). Trimming took 4 bases from V and 8 from J, leaving 15 bases between them. In germline, CDR1 is MNHEY, CDR2 SVGEGT. This CDR3 comprises 14 residues.

V is TRBV4-3 and J is TRBJ2-7, with 11 bases lining up with TRBD2. The V and J ends lost 3 bases and 3 bases, in that order; junction bases with no gene match: 7. Germline CDR1 is LGHNA and CDR2 is YSLEER. This CDR3 contains 16 residues. CDR3 sequence reads: CASSHNIAGGLYEQYF. The CDR3 nucleotides are TGCGCCAGCAGCCATAATATAGCGGGGGGGCTCTACGAGCAGTACTTC.

This clonotype was counted only a few times. The chain carries TRBV6-1 and TRBJ2-7; 11 bases fit TRBD2. J gave up 2 bases and V 7 bases, and 13 bases lay outside the gene matches. The CDR3 loop spans 17 amino acids. Per germline, CDR1 MNHNS and CDR2 SASEGT. DNA for the CDR3: TGTGCCAGCACCCCACTCAGGACTAGCGGGTTCCCCTACGAGCAGTACTTC. Protein sequence: CASTPLRTSGFPYEQYF.

This chain uses TRBV18 with TRBJ2-7, with 10 bases matching TRBD2. The CDR3 has 15 amino acids. Per germline, CDR1 KGHSH and CDR2 LQKENI. V gave up 3 bases and J gave up 4 bases; unmatched junction bases: 6. CDR3 loop: CASSPGLADVYEQYF. The CDR3 coding sequence is TGTGCCAGCTCACCTGGACTAGCGGACGTATACGAGCAGTACTTC.

The J gene is TRBJ1-3, the V gene TRBV12-3 or TRBV12-4, with D unclear. The CDR3 has 15 amino acids. V lost 1 base and J lost 0, with 7 bases in between. The CDR3 sequence is CASSLGVLSGNTIYF. CDR3 nucleotides: TGTGCCAGCAGTTTAGGGGTTCTCTCTGGAAACACCATATATTTT.

The gene calls are TRBV4-1 and TRBJ1-2, with 7 nucleotides matching TRBD1. The germline CDR1 and CDR2 sequences are MGHRA and YSYEKL. This CDR3 contains 15 residues. J gave up 5 bases and V 1 base, and 7 bases lay outside the gene matches. CDR3 protein: CASSQVAGGGYGYTF. Here the CDR3 DNA reads TGCGCCAGCAGCCAAGTCGCAGGGGGAGGGTATGGCTACACCTTC.

V is TRBV6-5 and J is TRBJ2-3, with D unresolved. This CDR3 has 12 residues. The V gene's germline CDR1 is MNHEY and CDR2 SVGAGI. The germline V and J ends were trimmed by 6 bases and 8 bases, with 12 bases remaining between them. In nucleotides, the CDR3 is TGTGCCAGCAGGGCCGCCGGTGGTACGCAGTATTTT. This encodes CASRAAGGTQYF.

The table lists this clonotype with a few counts. The chain is built from TRBV6-4 and TRBJ2-3; TRBD2 matches at 10 bases. The CDR3 extends over 15 amino acids. The junction had 7 bases not matched to a gene; V was cut back by 3 bases and J by 7 bases. Germline CDR1 MRHNA, CDR2 SNTAGT. This CDR3 is CASSDELAGFNTQYF. The CDR3 nucleotides are TGTGCCAGCAGTGATGAACTAGCGGGGTTTAATACGCAGTATTTT.

This clonotype has more than one count but fewer than ten. V is TRBV4-1 and J is TRBJ2-6; tentative D call: TRBD1 (6 bases). Trimming pared 5 bases from V and 4 bases from J, leaving 12 bases between. CDR3 length equals 15 residues. Germline loops: CDR1 MGHRA, CDR2 YSYEKL. Here the CDR3 DNA reads TGCGCCAGCAGCGTCACAGGGTTCGGGGCCAACGTCCTGACTTTC. Its translation is CASSVTGFGANVLTF.

At least ten counts were recorded for this clonotype. The genes are TRBV29-1 and TRBJ2-1, with 7 bases identical to TRBD1. V dropped 3 bases and J dropped 2; count of bases not matched to a gene: 4. Germline V CDR1 and CDR2: SQVTM, ANQGSEA. The CDR3 length is 14 residues. CDR3 coding DNA: TGCAGCGTTGAGGAGACAGGGACCTACAATGAGCAGTTCTTC. Amino acid sequence: CSVEETGTYNEQFF.

The V and J genes are TRBV5-5 and TRBJ2-7, with 7 bases aligning to TRBD2. In germline, CDR1 is SGHKS, CDR2 YYEKEE (reference sequence). V shed 5 bases, J shed 1 base, and the junction held 6 bases outside the gene matches. CDR3 length: 14 residues. CDR3 protein: CASSPSGTSYEQYF. The DNA of the CDR3 is TGTGCCAGCAGTCCCAGCGGGACGTCCTACGAGCAGTACTTC.

This clonotype was observed a few times. The chain recombines TRBV6-2 or TRBV6-3 with TRBJ2-1, with 8 bases fitting TRBD1. CDR1 and CDR2 from the germline V gene are MNHEY and SVGEGT. V was clipped by 2 bases and J by 6 bases; unmatched bases: 6. CDR3 length: 15 residues. CDR3 DNA: TGTGCCAGCAGTTACGTTGGACAGGGTTTCAATGAGCAGTTCTTC. It encodes CASSYVGQGFNEQFF.

The chain uses TRBV2 and TRBJ2-3; 9 bases fit TRBD1. After removal of 7 bases from V and 2 bases from J, the junction contained 7 bases not matched to a gene. Germline V CDR1 and CDR2: SNHLY, FYNNEI. This CDR3 has 15 amino acids. CDR3 nucleotide sequence: TGTGCCAGCATACGCGGGACAGGGTACACAGATACGCAGTATTTT. The encoded protein is CASIRGTGYTDTQYF.

The chain employs TRBV29-1 and TRBJ2-7, with D tentatively TRBD2 (6 bases). From germline, CDR1 is SQVTM and CDR2 ANQGSEA. V gave up 1 base and J gave up 4 bases, with 20 bases separating them. CDR3 size: 16 residues. CDR3 in amino acids: CSVEVRGGEPLYEQYF. CDR3 sequence (DNA): TGCAGCGTTGAAGTCCGGGGCGGGGAGCCTCTATACGAGCAGTACTTC.

J is TRBJ1-1 and V is TRBV20-1; unclear D gene. With 8 bases removed from V and 5 bases from J, the gap between germline ends came to 9 bases. The CDR3 is made up of 10 amino acids. CDR1 and CDR2 (germline): DFQATT, SNEGSKA (reference sequence). CDR3 nucleotide sequence: TGCAGTACCCCGGGGACTGAAGCTTTCTTT. It codes for CSTPGTEAFF.

J is TRBJ2-7 and V is TRBV12-3 or TRBV12-4; D might be TRBD1 (5 bases). CDR3 length: 13 amino acids. V lost 5 bases and J lost 6, with 14 bases in between. CDR3 sequence reads: CASSLSGPLEQYF. The CDR3 DNA reads TGTGCCAGCAGTCTATCAGGGCCCCTCGAGCAGTACTTC.

This clonotype was counted only a few times. A read error may account for a junction end that differs from germline. The rearrangement joins TRBV12-3 or TRBV12-4 to TRBJ2-2; no clear D. This CDR3 comprises 13 residues. CDR3 sequence (DNA): TGTGCCGGATCGCAGGCGAACGCCGGGGAGCTGTTTTTT. Protein sequence: CAGSQANAGELFF.

In this sample, this clonotype turned up many times. This chain uses TRBV5-1 with TRBJ2-3; 10 bases agree with TRBD1. Per germline, CDR1 SGHRS and CDR2 YFSETQ. The CDR3 covers 15 residues. V was pared by 4 bases and J by 0 bases, with 2 bases of the junction left unmatched. For the CDR3, the DNA is TGCGCCAGCAGCAGGACAGGGGGTAGCACAGATACGCAGTATTTT. Amino acids: CASSRTGGSTDTQYF.

The rearrangement uses TRBV5-1 and TRBJ2-7; D may be TRBD2 (5 bases). Germline assignment: CDR1 SGHRS and CDR2 YFSETQ. Trimming cost V 4 bases and J 2 bases, with 13 bases left between them. The CDR3 spans 14 residues. The CDR3 sequence: CASSILEPTYEQYF. The CDR3 coding sequence is TGCGCCAGCAGCATACTAGAGCCAACCTACGAGCAGTACTTC.

This clonotype appeared a few times. V and J are TRBV9 and TRBJ2-1; TRBD2 aligns across 12 bases. With 9 bases clipped from V and 5 bases from J, the junction kept 3 bases outside the gene matches. Germline CDR1 reads SGDLS; CDR2 reads YYNGEE. The CDR3 runs to 13 residues. CDR3 amino acids: CATSGRADNEQFF. The CDR3 DNA reads as TGTGCCACTAGCGGGAGGGCAGACAATGAGCAGTTCTTC.

This clonotype showed up just a few times. The gene calls are TRBV15 and TRBJ1-5; D is perhaps TRBD1 (5 bases). The length of the CDR3 is 14 residues. Between the trimmed V and J ends, which lost 2 bases and 3 bases, there was a span of 8 bases. In germline, CDR1 is LNHNV, CDR2 YYDKDF (reference sequence). DNA for the CDR3: TGTGCCACCAGCAGAATGGGGGACAATCAGCCCCAGCATTTT. Residues: CATSRMGDNQPQHF.

The rearrangement links TRBV29-1 to TRBJ1-5, with TRBD1 matching 9 bases. The V gene end was trimmed by 6 bases and the J gene end by 4 bases; junction bases not matched to a gene: 7. There are 14 residues in the CDR3. CDR1 is SQVTM, CDR2 ANQGSEA, per germline. CDR3: CSVAWGTGNQPQHF. The CDR3 DNA sequence: TGCAGCGTAGCCTGGGGGACAGGGAATCAGCCCCAGCATTTT.

This clonotype was counted only a few times. V and J are TRBV6-2 or TRBV6-3 and TRBJ2-4, with 12 bases identical to TRBD2. CDR1 and CDR2 (germline): MNHEY, SVGEGT. Trimming removed 6 bases from V and 6 bases from J; junction bases left unmatched: 9. The CDR3 has 16 amino acids. CDR3: CASSLRLAGVTNIQYF. Written as DNA, the CDR3 is TGTGCCAGCAGCCTTAGACTAGCGGGAGTCACAAACATTCAGTACTTC.

The chain uses TRBV5-5 and TRBJ2-7; D gene unclear. CDR3 length: 13 residues. Germline V gene sequence: CDR1 SGHKS, CDR2 YYEKEE (reference sequence). V gave up 2 bases and J gave up 1 base, with 7 bases separating them. The CDR3 region has the DNA TGTGCCAGCAGCTTCCACTCGTCCTACGAGCAGTACTTC. Translated, it gives CASSFHSSYEQYF.